These 10 T cell receptor beta chains were sequenced from one sample in a study of vaccination and CD4 T cells after COVID-19. Treatment here: approximately 11-day PBMC culture with coronavirus spike peptide pools or control peptides (ViraFEST assay). Sequencing of the DNA from cultured CD4+ T cells was carried out with the Oncomine TCR Beta short-read assay. TCRdb analysed the PCR reads with MiXCR anew, one entry per CDR3 protein. Of about 13,000 distinct CDR3 sequences listed, around 56% were seen once; the top ten hold around 15%. What these receptors recognize is not known. The sequenced material came from CD4+ T cells from blood, cultured in vitro. These receptors came from a human donor who had recovered from COVID-19.

The chain recombines TRBV5-1 with TRBJ1-6, with D possibly being TRBD1 (6 bases). CDR1 SGHRS and CDR2 YFSETQ come from the germline V gene. Trimming pared 0 bases from V and 4 bases from J, leaving 11 bases between. The CDR3 spans 16 residues. CDR3 amino acids: CASSLVGAQYNSPLHF. The CDR3 DNA reads TGCGCCAGCAGCTTGGTGGGGGCGCAGTATAATTCACCCCTCCACTTT.

The chain is built from TRBV20-1 and TRBJ1-1, with D hard to call. This CDR3 has 14 amino acids. Trimming removed 0 bases from V and 0 bases from J, with 8 bases in between. Germline CDR1 reads DFQATT; CDR2 reads SNEGSKA (reference sequence). This CDR3 reads CSARDFRVNTEAFF. The CDR3 DNA follows: TGCAGTGCTAGAGACTTTAGGGTGAACACTGAAGCTTTCTTT.

This chain connects TRBV12-3 or TRBV12-4 to TRBJ2-5; TRBD2 matches at 8 bases. The CDR3 consists of 13 residues. J gave up 5 bases and V 5 bases, and 4 bases lay outside the gene matches. The CDR3 DNA follows: TGTGCCAGCAGTCGGGGGGGACCTGAGACCCAGTACTTC. It codes for CASSRGGPETQYF.

This clonotype was seen a handful of times. The chain uses TRBV7-2 and TRBJ1-6; D is unclear. The germline V and J ends were trimmed by 1 base and 7 bases, with 8 bases remaining between them. Looked up from germline, CDR1 is SGHTA and CDR2 is FQGNSA. The CDR3 is 14 amino acids. CDR3 residues: CASSLVPRNSPLHF. The CDR3, as DNA: TGTGCCAGCAGCTTAGTGCCCAGAAATTCACCCCTCCACTTT.

V is TRBV24-1 and J is TRBJ2-3; D is perhaps TRBD1 (6 bases). V gave up 4 bases and J gave up 4 bases, with 17 bases separating them. The germline gives CDR1 KGHDR, CDR2 SFDVKD. CDR3 length: 16 amino acids. In DNA form, the CDR3 reads TGTGCCACCAGTGACCCACGTGCACAGGGCGCAGATACGCAGTATTTT. Protein sequence: CATSDPRAQGADTQYF.

This clonotype was picked up a small number of times. This rearrangement joins TRBV15 to TRBJ1-6; possible D gene TRBD1, 6 bases. The V end was cut by 3 bases, the J end by 5 bases, with 14 bases between. The CDR3 runs 16 residues. Looked up from germline, CDR1 is LNHNV and CDR2 is YYDKDF (reference sequence). CDR3 loop: CATSRTRGGHNSPLHF. CDR3 coding DNA: TGTGCCACCAGCAGGACCCGGGGGGGCCATAATTCACCCCTCCACTTT. The full variable domain, in which reference TRBV15 and TRBJ1-6 provide the parts outside the CDR3, is DAMVIQNPRYQVTQFGKPVTLSCSQTLNHNVMYWYQQKSSQAPKLLFHYYDKDFNNEADTPDNFQSRRPNTSFCFLDIRSPGLGDTAMYLCATSRTRGGHNSPLHFGNGTRLTVT.

The genes are TRBV12-3 or TRBV12-4 and TRBJ2-5; D gene uncertain. The germline V and J ends were trimmed by 8 bases and 2 bases, with 12 bases remaining between them. This CDR3 is built from 13 residues. The CDR3 nucleotides are TGTGCCAGCGGACGGACGGGTCAAGAGACCCAGTACTTC. Translated, it gives CASGRTGQETQYF.

The chain has TRBV2 and TRBJ1-5; a weak D match, TRBD1 (6 bases). Trimming removed 3 bases from V and 6 bases from J, with 12 bases in between. Germline V gene data show CDR1 as SNHLY and CDR2 as FYNNEI. This CDR3 has 14 residues. The CDR3: CASSEGTLGQPQHF. The CDR3 bases are TGTGCCAGCAGTGAGGGGACATTAGGTCAGCCCCAGCATTTT.

The chain employs TRBV5-1 and TRBJ2-1; 9 bases line up with TRBD2. Trimming at V came to 0 bases and at J to 4 bases, leaving 5 bases not matched to a gene. CDR1 and CDR2 from the germline V gene are SGHRS and YFSETQ. CDR3 length: 16 amino acids. CDR3 loop: CASSLVTSGHYNEQFF. The CDR3 DNA follows: TGCGCCAGCAGCTTGGTCACTAGCGGGCATTACAATGAGCAGTTCTTC.

The V gene is TRBV5-6, the J gene TRBJ1-1, with 11 positions matching TRBD1. Germline CDR1 reads SGHDT; CDR2 reads YYEEEE. The CDR3 length is 14 residues. Trimming removed 4 bases from V and 4 bases from J; junction bases left unmatched: 3. CDR3 nucleotides: TGTGCCAGCAGCCGGGGACAGGGGGGCACTGAAGCTTTCTTT. Its translation: CASSRGQGGTEAFF.